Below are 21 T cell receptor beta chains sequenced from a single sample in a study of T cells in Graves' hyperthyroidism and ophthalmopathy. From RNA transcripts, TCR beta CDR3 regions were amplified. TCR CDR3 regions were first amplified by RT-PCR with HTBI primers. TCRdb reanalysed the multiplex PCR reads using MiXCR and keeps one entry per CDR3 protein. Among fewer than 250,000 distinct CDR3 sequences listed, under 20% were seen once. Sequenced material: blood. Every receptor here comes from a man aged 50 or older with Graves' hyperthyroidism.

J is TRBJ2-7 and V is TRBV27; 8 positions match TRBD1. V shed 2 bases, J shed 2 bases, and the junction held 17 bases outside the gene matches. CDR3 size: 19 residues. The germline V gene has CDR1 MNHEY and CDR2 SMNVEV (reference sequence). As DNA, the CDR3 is TGTGCCAGCAGTTTAGGGGCTAGGGCAGGGGGCCCCCTGACCTACGAGCAGTACTTC. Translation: CASSLGARAGGPLTYEQYF.

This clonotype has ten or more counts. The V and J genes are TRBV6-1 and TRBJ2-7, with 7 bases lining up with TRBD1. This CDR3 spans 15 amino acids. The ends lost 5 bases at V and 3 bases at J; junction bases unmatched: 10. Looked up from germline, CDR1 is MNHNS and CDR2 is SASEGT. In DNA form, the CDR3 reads TGTGCCAGCAGTTCTTACAGGGGCCGTTACTACGAGCAGTACTTC. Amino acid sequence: CASSSYRGRYYEQYF.

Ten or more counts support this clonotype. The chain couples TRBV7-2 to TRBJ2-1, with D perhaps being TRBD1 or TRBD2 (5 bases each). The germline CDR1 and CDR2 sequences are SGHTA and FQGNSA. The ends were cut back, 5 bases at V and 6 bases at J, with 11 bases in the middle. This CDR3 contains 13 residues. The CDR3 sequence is CASSTGLVNEQFF. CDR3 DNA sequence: TGTGCCAGCAGCACAGGACTTGTCAATGAGCAGTTCTTC. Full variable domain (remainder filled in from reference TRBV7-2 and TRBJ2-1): GAGVSQSPSNKVTEKGKDVELRCDPISGHTALYWYRQSLGQGLEFLIYFQGNSAPDKSGLPSDRFSAERTGGSVSTLTIQRTQQEDSAVYLCASSTGLVNEQFFGPGTRLTVL.

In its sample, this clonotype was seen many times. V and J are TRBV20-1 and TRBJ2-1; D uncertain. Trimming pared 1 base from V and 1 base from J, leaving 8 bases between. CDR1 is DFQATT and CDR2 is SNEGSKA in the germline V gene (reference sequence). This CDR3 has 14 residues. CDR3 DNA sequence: TGCAGTGCTAGAGGACAAGTATCCTACAATGAGCAGTTCTTC. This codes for CSARGQVSYNEQFF.

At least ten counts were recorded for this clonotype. CDR3 sequence: CASSTGLNYGYTF. For the CDR3, the DNA is TGTGCCAGCAGTACAGGGCTTAACTATGGCTACACCTTC. V is TRBV6-1 and J is TRBJ1-2, with D possibly matching TRBD1 (6 bases). Germline assignment: CDR1 MNHNS and CDR2 SASEGT. This CDR3 comprises 13 residues. V was clipped by 5 bases and J by 1 base, with 8 bases between them.

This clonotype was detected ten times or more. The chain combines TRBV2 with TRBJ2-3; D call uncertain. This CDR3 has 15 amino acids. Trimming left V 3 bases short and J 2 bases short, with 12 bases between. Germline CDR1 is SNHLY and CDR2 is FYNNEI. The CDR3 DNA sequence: TGTGCCAGCAGTGACGGCCTCCAGGCCACAGATACGCAGTATTTT. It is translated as CASSDGLQATDTQYF.

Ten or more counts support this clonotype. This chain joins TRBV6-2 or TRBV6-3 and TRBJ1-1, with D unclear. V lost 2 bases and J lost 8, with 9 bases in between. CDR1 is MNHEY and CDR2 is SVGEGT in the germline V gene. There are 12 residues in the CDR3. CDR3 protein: CASSYRGLEAFF. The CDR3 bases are TGTGCCAGCAGTTACCGCGGGTTAGAAGCTTTCTTT.

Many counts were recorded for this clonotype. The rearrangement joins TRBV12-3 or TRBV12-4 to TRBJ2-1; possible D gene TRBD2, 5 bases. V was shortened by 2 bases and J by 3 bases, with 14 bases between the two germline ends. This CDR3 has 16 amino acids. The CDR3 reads CASSLRSGPSYNEQFF. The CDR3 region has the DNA TGTGCCAGCAGTTTAAGGAGCGGTCCTAGCTACAATGAGCAGTTCTTC.

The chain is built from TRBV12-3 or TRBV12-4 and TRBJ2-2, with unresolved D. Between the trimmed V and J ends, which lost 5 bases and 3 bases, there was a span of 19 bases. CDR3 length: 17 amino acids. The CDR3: CASSPAGWTRHTGELFF. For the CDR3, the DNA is TGTGCCAGCAGTCCCGCAGGATGGACGAGACACACCGGGGAGCTGTTTTTT.

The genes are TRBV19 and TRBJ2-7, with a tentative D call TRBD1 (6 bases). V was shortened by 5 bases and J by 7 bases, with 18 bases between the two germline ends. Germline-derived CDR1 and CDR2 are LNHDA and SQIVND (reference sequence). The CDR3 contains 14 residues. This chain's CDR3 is CASSPYRGQAEQYF. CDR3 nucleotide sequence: TGTGCCAGTAGTCCCTATCGGGGACAAGCGGAGCAGTACTTC.

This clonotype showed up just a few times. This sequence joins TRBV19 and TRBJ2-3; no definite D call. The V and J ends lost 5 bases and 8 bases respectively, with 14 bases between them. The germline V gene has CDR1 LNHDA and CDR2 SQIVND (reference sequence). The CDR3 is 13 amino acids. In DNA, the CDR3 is TGTGCCAGTAGTTTTACTAACGATGGTACGCAGTATTTT. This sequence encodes CASSFTNDGTQYF. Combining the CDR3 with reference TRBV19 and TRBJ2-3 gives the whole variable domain DGGITQSPKYLFRKEGQNVTLSCEQNLNHDAMYWYRQDPGQGLRLIYYSQIVNDFQKGDIAEGYSVSREKKESFPLTVTSAQKNPTAFYLCASSFTNDGTQYFGPGTRLTVL.

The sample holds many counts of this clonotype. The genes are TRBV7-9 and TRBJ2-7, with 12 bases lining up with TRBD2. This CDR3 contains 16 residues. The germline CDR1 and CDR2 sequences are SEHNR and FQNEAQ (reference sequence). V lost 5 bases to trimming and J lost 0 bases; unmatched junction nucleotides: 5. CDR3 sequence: CASSPQTSGSSYEQYF. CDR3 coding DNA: TGTGCCAGCAGCCCCCAGACTAGCGGGAGCTCCTACGAGCAGTACTTC.

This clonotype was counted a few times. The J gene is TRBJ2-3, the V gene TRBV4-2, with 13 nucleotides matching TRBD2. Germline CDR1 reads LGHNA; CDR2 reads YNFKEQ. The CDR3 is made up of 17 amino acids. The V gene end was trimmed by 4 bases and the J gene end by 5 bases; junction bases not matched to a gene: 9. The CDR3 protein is CASSRDGTSGDGDTQYF. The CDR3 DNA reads TGTGCCAGCAGCCGAGATGGGACTAGCGGGGATGGAGATACGCAGTATTTT.

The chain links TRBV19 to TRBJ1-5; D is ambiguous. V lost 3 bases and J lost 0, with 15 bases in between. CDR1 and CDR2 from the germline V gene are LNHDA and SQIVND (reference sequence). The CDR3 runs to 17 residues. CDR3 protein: CASSIDTRPDSNQPQHF. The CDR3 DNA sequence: TGTGCCAGTAGTATCGACACGCGCCCTGATAGCAATCAGCCCCAGCATTTT.

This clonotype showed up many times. CDR3: CASSPLAGTDTQYF. CDR3 bases: TGTGCCAGCTCACCGCTAGCGGGCACAGATACGCAGTATTTT. The chain joins TRBV18 to TRBJ2-3; 7 bases agree with TRBD2. CDR3 length: 14 amino acids. With V trimmed by 3 bases and J by 1 base, 1 base remained unmatched. Germline loops: CDR1 KGHSH, CDR2 LQKENI.

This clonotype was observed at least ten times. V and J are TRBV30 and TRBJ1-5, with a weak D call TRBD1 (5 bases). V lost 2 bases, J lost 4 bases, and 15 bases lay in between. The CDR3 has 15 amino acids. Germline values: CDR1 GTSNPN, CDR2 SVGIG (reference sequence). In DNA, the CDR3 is TGTGCCTGGAGTAGGTCGCCCGGGGGTAATCAGCCCCAGCATTTT. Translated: CAWSRSPGGNQPQHF. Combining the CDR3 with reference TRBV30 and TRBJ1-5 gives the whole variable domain SQTIHQWPATLVQPVGSPLSLECTVEGTSNPNLYWYRQAAGRGLQLLFYSVGIGQISSEVPQNLSASRPQDRQFILSSKKLLLSDSGFYLCAWSRSPGGNQPQHFGDGTRLSIL.

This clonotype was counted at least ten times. The chain's CDR3 is CASSEDGGNTIYF. For the CDR3, the DNA is TGCGCCAGCAGTGAGGATGGCGGAAACACCATATATTTT. This chain connects TRBV10-2 to TRBJ1-3; D remains ambiguous. V was pared by 2 bases and J by 4 bases, with 6 bases between. The CDR3 loop spans 13 amino acids. CDR1 is WSHSY, CDR2 SAAADI, per germline.

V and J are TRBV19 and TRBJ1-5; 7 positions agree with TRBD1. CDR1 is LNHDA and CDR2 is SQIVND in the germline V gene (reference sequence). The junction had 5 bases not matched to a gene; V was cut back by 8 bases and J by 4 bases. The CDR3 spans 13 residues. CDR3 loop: CASETGQNQPQHF. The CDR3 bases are TGTGCCAGTGAAACGGGACAGAATCAGCCCCAGCATTTT.

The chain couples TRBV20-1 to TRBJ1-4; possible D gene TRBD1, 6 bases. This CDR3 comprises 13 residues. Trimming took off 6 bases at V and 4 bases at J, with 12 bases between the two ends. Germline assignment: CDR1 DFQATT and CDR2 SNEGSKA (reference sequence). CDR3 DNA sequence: TGCAGTGCAGACGGGACACTTAATGAAAAACTGTTTTTT. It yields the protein CSADGTLNEKLFF.

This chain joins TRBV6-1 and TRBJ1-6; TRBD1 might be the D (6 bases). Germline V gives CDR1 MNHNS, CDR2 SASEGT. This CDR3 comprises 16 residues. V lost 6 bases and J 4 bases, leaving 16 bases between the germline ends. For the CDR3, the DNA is TGTGCCAGCAGGGAACTTAAAGGGGGTTATAATTCACCCCTCCACTTT. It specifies CASRELKGGYNSPLHF.

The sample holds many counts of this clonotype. CDR3: CASSWEGYTEAFF. In nucleotides, the CDR3 is TGTGCCAGCAGCTGGGAGGGGTACACTGAAGCTTTCTTT. The chain employs TRBV5-5 and TRBJ1-1; weak D call: TRBD1 (5 bases). This CDR3 is built from 13 residues. Germline V gene lookup returns CDR1 SGHKS and CDR2 YYEKEE (reference sequence). V was shortened by 3 bases and J by 3 bases, with 9 bases between the two germline ends. Full variable domain (missing parts from reference TRBV5-5 and TRBJ1-1): DAGVTQSPTHLIKTRGQQVTLRCSPISGHKSVSWYQQVLGQGPQFIFQYYEKEERGRGNFPDRFSARQFPNYSSELNVNALLLGDSALYLCASSWEGYTEAFFGQGTRLTVV.